The rows below give T cell receptor beta chains drawn from one sample of a study of identical twins. TCRdb recomputed calls from the 5' RACE reads with MiXCR, one row per CDR3 protein. The table records about 500,000 distinct CDR3 sequences, approximately 14% of them present only once. The sample was also linked to a second study, of yellow fever vaccine responses in identical twins.

Sequenced material: CD4+ T cells sorted from blood. The receptors stem from a woman between 18 and 29 years old in good health. Each CDR3 is given with its conserved first and last residue. D genes are given only for firm matches. Not all rows give a size; the values are once, few, many and, for expanded clones, a class.

DNA: TGTGCCAGCTCACTTTCGAGAACTAGCGGGGGGATCAATGAGCAGTTCTTC
CDR3: CASSLSRTSGGINEQFF
V: TRBV18
size: .
J: TRBJ2-1
D: TRBD2

DNA: TGTGCCAGCAGCTCGCAACAGGGAAACTACGAGCAGTACTTC
CDR3: CASSSQQGNYEQYF
V: TRBV7-2
size: .
J: TRBJ2-7
D: .

DNA: TGCAGTTCCCCACCCCCCGGACAGGGAAACGAGCAGTACTTC
CDR3: CSSPPPGQGNEQYF
V: TRBV20-1
size: few
J: TRBJ2-7
D: TRBD1

DNA: TGTGCCATCAGCCCAGGGGTTACTCATAACTCTGGGGCCAACGTCCTGACTTTC
CDR3: CAISPGVTHNSGANVLTF
V: TRBV10-3
size: .
J: TRBJ2-6
D: .

DNA: TGCAGCGTTCCCCACAAACCCGGACGGACCGGGTCAGATACGCAGTATTTT
CDR3: CSVPHKPGRTGSDTQYF
V: TRBV29-1
size: few
J: TRBJ2-3
D: .

DNA: TGTGCCAGCAGGACTAGCGGGGGGGCGGTTGAGCAGTTCTTC
CDR3: CASRTSGGAVEQFF
V: TRBV25-1
size: few
J: TRBJ2-1
D: TRBD2

DNA: TGTGCCAGCAGCCCAGACAGGCTAGATACGCAGTATTTT
CDR3: CASSPDRLDTQYF
V: TRBV12-3/TRBV12-4
size: .
J: TRBJ2-3
D: .

DNA: TGCAGTGCTAGACTACCAGATACGCAGTATTTT
CDR3: CSARLPDTQYF
V: TRBV20-1
size: .
J: TRBJ2-3
D: .

DNA: TGTGCCAGCAGCTCGGGTAAGGGAAACACTGAAGCTTTCTTT
CDR3: CASSSGKGNTEAFF
V: TRBV7-8
size: .
J: TRBJ1-1
D: .

DNA: TGTGCCAGCAGTTTAGCCGGGGGGGTACAAGAGACCCAGTACTTC
CDR3: CASSLAGGVQETQYF
V: TRBV12-3/TRBV12-4
size: few
J: TRBJ2-5
D: TRBD2

DNA: TGTGCCAGCAGCTTAGCACGGAGGCTTGGGCAGCCCCAGCATTTT
CDR3: CASSLARRLGQPQHF
V: TRBV11-2
size: .
J: TRBJ1-5
D: .

DNA: TGCGCCAGCAGCTTGGCCGTAGGGGTCTCCTACGAGCAGTACTTC
CDR3: CASSLAVGVSYEQYF
V: TRBV5-1
size: .
J: TRBJ2-7
D: .

DNA: TGCGCCAGCAGCCGTGGCAGGCGGGAGGGCCTCAATGAGCAGTTCTTC
CDR3: CASSRGRREGLNEQFF
V: TRBV5-1
size: many
J: TRBJ2-1
D: TRBD2

DNA: TGTGCCATCACCACCGAGACTGAAGCTTTCTTT
CDR3: CAITTETEAFF
V: TRBV10-3
size: few
J: TRBJ1-1
D: .

DNA: TGCAGCGTTGGCCAGGGCACAGATACGCAGTATTTT
CDR3: CSVGQGTDTQYF
V: TRBV29-1
size: many
J: TRBJ2-3
D: .

DNA: TGCAGCGCCCTGGGGCTAGCGGGAGATCCAGATACGCAGTATTTT
CDR3: CSALGLAGDPDTQYF
V: TRBV29-1
size: .
J: TRBJ2-3
D: TRBD2

DNA: TGTGCCTCCCGGACCACCGAGCAGTTCTTC
CDR3: CASRTTEQFF
V: TRBV30
size: .
J: TRBJ2-1
D: .

DNA: TGTGCCAGCAGCCAGGCAGACAGGACAACTAATGAAAAACTGTTTTTT
CDR3: CASSQADRTTNEKLFF
V: TRBV3-1
size: .
J: TRBJ1-4
D: .

DNA: TGCGCCAGCAGCCGCGGGGTTCTAGCCAAAAACATTCAGTACTTC
CDR3: CASSRGVLAKNIQYF
V: TRBV4-3
size: .
J: TRBJ2-4
D: .

DNA: TGCAGCGTTGAGGGACAGGGGAATGAGCAGTTCTTC
CDR3: CSVEGQGNEQFF
V: TRBV29-1
size: .
J: TRBJ2-1
D: TRBD1

DNA: TGCGCCAGCAGCGACCTAGGTTCCCCAAACAATGAGCAGTTCTTC
CDR3: CASSDLGSPNNEQFF
V: TRBV5-1
size: few
J: TRBJ2-1
D: .

DNA: TGTGCCAGCAGCCGGGACTACTCGGGGGAGCAGTACTTC
CDR3: CASSRDYSGEQYF
V: TRBV12-3/TRBV12-4
size: few
J: TRBJ2-7
D: TRBD2

DNA: TGCGCCAGCAGCCCGGAGGTCGGCGTTACCTACGAGCAGTACTTC
CDR3: CASSPEVGVTYEQYF
V: TRBV5-1
size: few
J: TRBJ2-7
D: .

DNA: TGTGCCAGCGGCAATGGGCAGATCGGCTATGGCTACACCTTC
CDR3: CASGNGQIGYGYTF
V: TRBV27
size: many
J: TRBJ1-2
D: .

DNA: TGCAGTGCCAGACTAACCACAGATACGCAGTATTTT
CDR3: CSARLTTDTQYF
V: TRBV20-1
size: many
J: TRBJ2-3
D: .

DNA: TGCGCCAGCAGCTTGGAAGGTCTACCCGGGGAGCAGTACTTC
CDR3: CASSLEGLPGEQYF
V: TRBV5-1
size: .
J: TRBJ2-7
D: .

DNA: TGTGCCTGGAGTGTTGGGACTAGCGCACGATACGAGCAGTACTTC
CDR3: CAWSVGTSARYEQYF
V: TRBV30
size: few
J: TRBJ2-7
D: TRBD2

DNA: TGTGCCAGCAGTTACTCCGAGCCGGGGCTCAATCAGCCCCAGCATTTT
CDR3: CASSYSEPGLNQPQHF
V: TRBV6-5
size: .
J: TRBJ1-5
D: .

DNA: TGTGCCAGCAGTAAATCGAGAGTTGTTAATTTGAGTGAGCAGTTCTTC
CDR3: CASSKSRVVNLSEQFF
V: TRBV7-2
size: many
J: TRBJ2-1
D: .

DNA: TGCAGCGTTGATCGCGGCTTCGCAGATACGCAGTATTTT
CDR3: CSVDRGFADTQYF
V: TRBV29-1
size: .
J: TRBJ2-3
D: .

DNA: TGCAGTGCTAGAGGCCTGAGGGATTCACCCCTCCACTTT
CDR3: CSARGLRDSPLHF
V: TRBV20-1
size: few
J: TRBJ1-6
D: .

DNA: TGTGCCAGCATCTTCCGACAGGGAGAGACCCAGTACTTC
CDR3: CASIFRQGETQYF
V: TRBV7-6
size: .
J: TRBJ2-5
D: TRBD1

DNA: TGCAGCGCTACACCTCGACTAGCGGGAGTGGGAGAGCAGTACTTC
CDR3: CSATPRLAGVGEQYF
V: TRBV29-1
size: .
J: TRBJ2-7
D: TRBD2

DNA: TGTGCCAGCAGTGATTTCCGGGCTGGGGCCAACGTCCTGACTTTC
CDR3: CASSDFRAGANVLTF
V: TRBV25-1
size: .
J: TRBJ2-6
D: .

DNA: TGTGCCAGCAGGCTAGCGGGAGCGATAGTTACGCAGTATTTT
CDR3: CASRLAGAIVTQYF
V: TRBV12-3/TRBV12-4
size: many
J: TRBJ2-3
D: TRBD2

DNA: TGTGCCATCAGTGATTCAAGTCTAAACTATGGCTACACCTTC
CDR3: CAISDSSLNYGYTF
V: TRBV10-3
size: few
J: TRBJ1-2
D: .

DNA: TGTGCCAGCAGCGGCGGACCCCAGTCAAATGAGCAGTTCTTC
CDR3: CASSGGPQSNEQFF
V: TRBV9
size: .
J: TRBJ2-1
D: .

DNA: TGCGCCAGCACTATAAGTCTCGGTGGGGCCAACGTCCTGACTTTC
CDR3: CASTISLGGANVLTF
V: TRBV5-1
size: many
J: TRBJ2-6
D: .